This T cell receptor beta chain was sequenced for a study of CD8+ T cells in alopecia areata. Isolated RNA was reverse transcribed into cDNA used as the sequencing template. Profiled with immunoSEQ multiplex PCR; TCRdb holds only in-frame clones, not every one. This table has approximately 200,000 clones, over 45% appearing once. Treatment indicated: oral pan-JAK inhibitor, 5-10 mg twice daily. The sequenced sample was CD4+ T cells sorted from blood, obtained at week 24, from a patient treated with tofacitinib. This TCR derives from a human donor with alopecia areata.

CDR3 coding DNA: TGTGCCAGCAGCAAATGGGCCAGCGGGAACACCGGGGAGCTGTTTTTT. Translating it yields CASSKWASGNTGELFF. V is TRBV7-2 and J is TRBJ2-2, with D tentatively TRBD2 (5 bases). V was pared by 5 bases and J by 1 base, with 14 bases between. The CDR3 contains 16 residues. CDR1 and CDR2 (germline): SGHTA, FQGNSA.